The present T cell receptor (beta chain) was sequenced within a study of blood T cell repertoires in COVID-19. Background on the study: Material from acute and convalescent COVID-19 was sourced from the United States, Italy and Spain. Sample material is recorded as cDNA or gDNA derived from T cells, B-cell-depleted T cells, or PBMCs.

Germline CDR1 reads KGHDR; CDR2 reads SFDVKD. The CDR3 is 14 amino acids. Trimming at V came to 4 bases and at J to 3 bases, leaving 3 bases not matched to a gene. Under the authors' procedure: Nucleated cell number was recorded as an estimate derived from reference gene primer amplification. Produced via immunoSEQ multiplex PCR; TCRdb's table is partial and in-frame only. V, J and clone size reflect that table, while D and trimming were determined from the DNA. Counted here are over 90,000 clones, around 84% occurring once; the ten biggest clones make up around 3%. This chain joins TRBV24-1 and TRBJ2-7; 9 nucleotides match TRBD1. The receptor was derived from a man between 45 and 60 years old with active or convalescent COVID-19. What was sequenced was peripheral blood. The chain's CDR3 is CATSDWDRVYEQYV. CDR3 nucleotide sequence: TGTGCCACCAGTGACTGGGACAGGGTCTACGAGCAGTACGTC.